This T cell receptor beta chain was identified during a study of early T cells in non-severe SARS-CoV-2 infection. Study summary: Sequencing targeted bulk RNA from unsorted whole blood, leaving chains unpaired. Study-level findings and limits: CD4 and private specificities were missed by VDJdb matching, which favored anti-spike CD8 responses.

V was cut by 3 bases and J by 6 bases, with 15 bases left in between. The CDR3 has 14 amino acids. Individually, cDNA molecules had unique molecular identifiers attached to them. TCRdb reprocessed the 5' RACE reads with MiXCR, giving one entry per CDR3 protein. The data contain roughly 77,000 distinct CDR3 sequences, approximately 12% of them singletons. Details on this clonotype: Its antigen is still unknown.

The TCR sequence derives from an adult who was a healthcare worker with PCR-confirmed SARS-CoV-2 infection or an uninfected control (not recorded which). The gene calls are TRBV12-3 or TRBV12-4 and TRBJ2-7; no definite D call. The sequenced sample consisted of whole blood. CDR3 nucleotide sequence: TGTGCCAGCAGTTTGTCCCCGTATCTCCTCGAGCAGTACTTC. Translating it yields CASSLSPYLLEQYF.